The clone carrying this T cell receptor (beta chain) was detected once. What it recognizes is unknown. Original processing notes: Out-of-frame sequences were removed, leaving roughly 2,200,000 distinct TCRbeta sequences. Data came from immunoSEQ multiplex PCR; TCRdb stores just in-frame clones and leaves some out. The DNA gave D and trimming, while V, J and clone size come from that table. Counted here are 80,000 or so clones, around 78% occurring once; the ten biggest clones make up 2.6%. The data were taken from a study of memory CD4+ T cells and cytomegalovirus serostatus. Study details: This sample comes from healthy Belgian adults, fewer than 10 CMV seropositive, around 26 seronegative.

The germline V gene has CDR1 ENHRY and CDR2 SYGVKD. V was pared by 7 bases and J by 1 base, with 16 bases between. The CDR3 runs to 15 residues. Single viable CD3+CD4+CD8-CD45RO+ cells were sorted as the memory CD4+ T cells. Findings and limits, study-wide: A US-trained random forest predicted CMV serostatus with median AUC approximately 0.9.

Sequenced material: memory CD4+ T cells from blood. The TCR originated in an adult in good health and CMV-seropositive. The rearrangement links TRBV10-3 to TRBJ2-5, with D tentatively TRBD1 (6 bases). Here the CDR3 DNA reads TGTGCCATCACTCCGGACAGATCTGGCCAAGAGACCCAGTACTTC. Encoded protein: CAITPDRSGQETQYF.